Here is one TCR beta chain with its context. Its target is not known. Germline V gene sequence: CDR1 SGDLS, CDR2 YYNGEE. V was shortened by 3 bases and J by 4 bases, with 17 bases between the two germline ends. The CDR3 runs to 16 residues. Some clones are missing from TCRdb's copy, which holds only in-frame ones; the method was immunoSEQ multiplex PCR. The sample shows under 35,000 clones, about 75% of them seen only once. The sample belongs to a study of regulatory and conventional T cells in RAG deficiency. Study-wide results and limits: Patient subsets had shorter CDR3s; Omenn Treg-Tconv overlap exceeded 85%. Sorted Omenn CD25-high CD127-low cells may not be bona fide Tregs.

Blood CD4+ CD25-low CD127-high conventional T cells supplied the genomic DNA template. These same records also appear under a second study, on regulatory T cells. That work contributes: The primer mix had 52 TRBV and 13 TRBJ primers. Skewed V and J usage and few unique V-J pairs marked patient repertoires, most in Tregs.

V is TRBV9 and J is TRBJ2-1; maybe TRBD2 (6 bases). The sequence derives from a human donor in good health. The sample comprised CD4+ effector T cells sorted from blood. The CDR3 DNA follows: TGTGCCAGCAGCGACCCCCCAGGACTACAATACAATGAGCAGTTCTTC. Its protein is CASSDPPGLQYNEQFF.